The T cell receptor (beta chain) under discussion was sequenced for a study of T cell changes during pregnancy in multiple sclerosis (dated by TCRdb to between 2018 and 2021). Background on the whole study: Changes in the T cell repertoire over the course of pregnancy were examined in this study in women with multiple sclerosis.

Based on the germline V gene, the CDR1 and CDR2 sequences are MDHEN and SYDVKM. The CDR3 spans 15 residues, from the cysteine through the phenylalanine. The CDR3 DNA has 45 bases and is translated from base 1. V lost 5 bases and J lost 3 bases; the stretch between them is 16 bases long. The library came from the immunoSEQ multiplex PCR assay. The source is immuneACCESS, and TCRdb retained only in-frame sequences with V and J called. Part of the clones is not carried over; for the studies checked, unresolved V genes explain less than half of this, and the remainder is unexplained. The sample table contains roughly 100,000 clones; only one count was recorded for about 90% of them. The leading ten clones occupy about 1.6% of the sample. In regard to this clone: Its antigen remains undetermined. There are no base qualities to consult, and no much larger clone falls within one base.

This clonotype was sampled from a female donor with multiple sclerosis, enrolled in a pregnancy study. This specimen was peripheral blood, taken before pregnancy. Recombination joined TRBV28 with TRBJ2-5, with a tentative D gene TRBD1 over 6 matching bases. In nucleotide form, the sequence is TGTGCCAGCAGTGGAATCAGGGGTGGCAAAGAGACCCAGTACTTC. Translated, this is CASSGIRGGKETQYF.